This passage covers 20 T cell receptor beta chains from one sample sequenced in a study of siplizumab effects on memory and regulatory T cells. Using immunoSEQ multiplex PCR, the repertoire was profiled, and TCRdb retains in-frame clones only, with some absent. The sample has about 100,000 clones, roughly 92% seen once; the top ten hold roughly 0.62%. Specimen: Tregs sorted from blood. The receptors shown here come from a human donor in good health.

V is TRBV30 and J is TRBJ1-1, with TRBD1 matching 7 bases. This CDR3 has 15 amino acids. The germline V gene encodes CDR1 GTSNPN and CDR2 SVGIG (reference sequence). Unmatched junction bases numbered 6, after V lost 1 base and J lost 1 base. The CDR3 protein is CAWSAWGQRNTEAFF. In nucleotides, the CDR3 is TGTGCCTGGAGTGCCTGGGGACAGCGGAACACTGAAGCTTTCTTT. Combining the CDR3 with reference TRBV30 and TRBJ1-1 gives the whole variable domain SQTIHQWPATLVQPVGSPLSLECTVEGTSNPNLYWYRQAAGRGLQLLFYSVGIGQISSEVPQNLSASRPQDRQFILSSKKLLLSDSGFYLCAWSAWGQRNTEAFFGQGTRLTVV.

The V call is TRBV10-3, the J call TRBJ1-2, with TRBD1 identical over 9 bases. V shed 6 bases and J 2 bases; nucleotides not matched to a gene: 4. Per the germline V gene, CDR1 is ENHRY and CDR2 is SYGVKD. This CDR3 has 14 residues. The CDR3 protein is CAIRDGTGNYGYTF. Here the CDR3 DNA reads TGTGCCATCAGGGATGGGACAGGGAACTATGGCTACACCTTC.

The rearrangement uses TRBV27 and TRBJ2-5; D uncertain. Per germline, CDR1 MNHEY and CDR2 SMNVEV (reference sequence). This CDR3 comprises 13 residues. Between the trimmed V and J ends, which lost 2 bases and 0 bases, there was a span of 4 bases. CDR3 region: CASSLKYQETQYF. The CDR3 bases are TGTGCCAGCAGTTTAAAATACCAAGAGACCCAGTACTTC.

DNA for the CDR3: TGTGCCAGCAGTTTTGGGTCAGGGTGGTACTTC. Protein sequence: CASSFGSGWYF. The chain uses TRBV28 and TRBJ2-7, with D possibly matching TRBD1 (5 bases). The V gene's germline CDR1 is MDHEN and CDR2 SYDVKM. This CDR3 is built from 11 residues. V was pared by 3 bases and J by 12 bases, with 12 bases between.

The table lists this clone with a count of one. V gene TRBV10-2 combines with J gene TRBJ2-1, with TRBD2 matching 9 bases. This CDR3 is 18 amino acids long. The J segment lost 0 bases and the V segment lost 3 bases, leaving 9 bases of the junction unmatched. The germline CDR1 and CDR2 sequences are WSHSY and SAAADI. The CDR3 spells CASSERSGGPSSYNEQFF. The CDR3 nucleotides are TGCGCCAGCAGTGAACGTAGCGGGGGCCCTAGCTCCTACAATGAGCAGTTCTTC.

The genes are TRBV19 and TRBJ1-4; D possibly corresponds to TRBD1 (5 bases). The CDR3 runs 13 residues. The germline V gene encodes CDR1 LNHDA and CDR2 SQIVND (reference sequence). The germline V and J ends were trimmed by 5 bases and 8 bases, with 12 bases remaining between them. The CDR3 here is CASSPHGGEKLFF. CDR3 DNA: TGTGCCAGTAGTCCCCACGGGGGGGAAAAACTGTTTTTT. The full variable domain, its missing parts supplied by reference TRBV19 and TRBJ1-4, is DGGITQSPKYLFRKEGQNVTLSCEQNLNHDAMYWYRQDPGQGLRLIYYSQIVNDFQKGDIAEGYSVSREKKESFPLTVTSAQKNPTAFYLCASSPHGGEKLFFGSGTQLSVL.

This chain uses TRBV6-1 with TRBJ1-1; weak D call: TRBD1 (6 bases). Trimming took off 4 bases at V and 1 base at J, with 10 bases between the two ends. This CDR3 is built from 14 residues. Germline CDR1 is MNHNS and CDR2 is SASEGT. CDR3 in DNA: TGTGCCAGCAGTGGGACAGCGTCGAACACTGAAGCTTTCTTT. This encodes CASSGTASNTEAFF.

As concerns this clone: Within the sample, other DNA sequences also encode this same CDR3. This sequence joins TRBV19 and TRBJ2-3, with D possibly TRBD1 on 5 matching bases. V shed 2 bases and J shed 1 base, with 10 bases lying between them. The CDR3 contains 15 residues. Per the germline V gene, CDR1 is LNHDA and CDR2 is SQIVND (reference sequence). The DNA of the CDR3 is TGTGCCAGTAGTATATCAGGGTCTGGCACAGATACGCAGTATTTT. The encoded protein is CASSISGSGTDTQYF.

This chain links TRBV7-2 with TRBJ1-2, with 8 bases identical to TRBD1. J was trimmed by 3 bases and V by 5 bases; bases with no gene match: 5. The CDR3 is made up of 14 amino acids. Germline V CDR1 and CDR2: SGHTA, FQGNSA. Here the CDR3 DNA reads TGTGCCAGCAGCGACAGGGGTACGGACTATGGCTACACCTTC. It encodes CASSDRGTDYGYTF. Variable domain in full (rest from reference TRBV7-2 and TRBJ1-2): GAGVSQSPSNKVTEKGKDVELRCDPISGHTALYWYRQSLGQGLEFLIYFQGNSAPDKSGLPSDRFSAERTGGSVSTLTIQRTQQEDSAVYLCASSDRGTDYGYTFGSGTRLTVV.

This clone was found a few times. V gene TRBV5-1 combines with J gene TRBJ1-2; D not certain. CDR1 is SGHRS, CDR2 YFSETQ, per germline. The CDR3 consists of 10 residues. V dropped 6 bases and J dropped 6 bases, with 6 bases sitting between them. CDR3 sequence: CASKGDGYTF. Written as DNA, the CDR3 is TGCGCCAGCAAGGGCGATGGCTACACCTTC.

This chain connects TRBV11-2 to TRBJ2-3; D is tentatively TRBD1 or TRBD2 (5 bases each). The germline gives CDR1 SGHAT, CDR2 FQNNGV. The CDR3 runs 15 residues. V dropped 2 bases and J dropped 5 bases, with 14 bases sitting between them. The CDR3 nucleotides read TGTGCCAGCAGCTTATATTTGGGGGAGCGAGATACGCAGTATTTT. Encoded protein: CASSLYLGERDTQYF.

This sequence joins TRBV7-8 and TRBJ1-1, with D maybe TRBD1 (5 bases). The germline gives CDR1 SGHVS, CDR2 FQNEAQ. V lost 1 base to trimming and J lost 0 bases, with 12 bases between them. CDR3 length equals 16 residues. CDR3 residues: CASSLGWGRLNTEAFF. The CDR3 region has the DNA TGTGCCAGCAGCTTAGGCTGGGGCAGACTGAACACTGAAGCTTTCTTT.

V and J are TRBV4-2 and TRBJ1-6, with a weak D call TRBD1 (6 bases). The CDR3 loop spans 13 amino acids. Trimming removed 4 bases from V and 8 bases from J, with 9 bases in between. The germline V gene encodes CDR1 LGHNA and CDR2 YNFKEQ. The CDR3 is CASSLRTDSPLHF. CDR3 sequence (DNA): TGTGCCAGCAGCCTCCGGACAGATTCACCCCTCCACTTT.

This clone was observed once. The chain uses TRBV11-3 and TRBJ2-5, with a tentative D call TRBD2 (6 bases). The J call is uncertain, as TRBJ2-7 better fits the DNA end. The CDR3 has 14 amino acids. Germline CDR1 SGHNT, CDR2 YENEEA. The CDR3 coding sequence is TGTGCCAGCAGCCACCAGCTCGGGAGCAACGAGCAGTACTTC. This encodes CASSHQLGSNEQYF.

The chain uses TRBV10-2 and TRBJ1-5; 10 bases fit TRBD1. Trimming removed 5 bases from V and 1 base from J; junction bases left unmatched: 2. CDR1 WSHSY and CDR2 SAAADI come from the germline V gene. The CDR3 runs to 15 residues. As DNA, the CDR3 is TGCGCCAGCAGTCTGGGACAGGGGAGCAATCAGCCCCAGCATTTT. This translates into CASSLGQGSNQPQHF.

The V call is TRBV5-1, the J call TRBJ2-7, with 13 bases that match TRBD2. The CDR3 runs to 14 residues. Trimming took 5 bases from V and 6 from J; bases not matched to a gene: 5. The germline gives CDR1 SGHRS, CDR2 YFSETQ. CDR3 DNA: TGCGCCAGCAGTTCCGGGACTAGCGGGGTCGAGCAGTACTTC. It specifies CASSSGTSGVEQYF.

This chain connects TRBV4-1 to TRBJ2-5; the match to TRBD2 covers 10 bases. Germline V gene data show CDR1 as MGHRA and CDR2 as YSYEKL. The trim removed 0 bases at V and 5 bases at J, leaving 12 bases unmatched. CDR3 length: 18 amino acids. The CDR3 DNA reads TGCGCCAGCAGCCAAGATAGAACTAGCGGGACCCGGAGGGAGACCCAGTACTTC. It yields the protein CASSQDRTSGTRRETQYF.

This sequence joins TRBV7-6 and TRBJ1-2; weak D call: TRBD1 (6 bases). Germline V gene data show CDR1 as SGHVS and CDR2 as FNYEAQ. V was pared by 2 bases and J by 7 bases, with 20 bases between. The CDR3 is 16 amino acids. In nucleotides, the CDR3 is TGTGCCAGCAGCTTATATGGCCCGGGGGCACCGGGTGGCTACACCTTC. Amino acids: CASSLYGPGAPGGYTF.

The V call is TRBV10-3, the J call TRBJ2-7, with D perhaps TRBD1 (6 bases). CDR3 length equals 13 residues. V lost 6 bases and J lost 1, with 10 bases in between. CDR1 is ENHRY, CDR2 SYGVKD, per germline. The chain's CDR3 is CAIRTQGSYEQYF. The CDR3 coding sequence is TGTGCCATCAGGACACAGGGTTCCTACGAGCAGTACTTC.

V gene TRBV19 combines with J gene TRBJ2-2; 7 bases align to TRBD2. CDR1 and CDR2 (germline): LNHDA, SQIVND (reference sequence). The CDR3 sequence is 15 residues long. Trimming at V came to 7 bases and at J to 1 base, leaving 6 bases not matched to a gene. CDR3 sequence (DNA): TGTGCCAGTAACGCGGCTAGCGGGAACACCGGGGAGCTGTTTTTT. It is translated as CASNAASGNTGELFF. Full variable domain (missing parts from reference TRBV19 and TRBJ2-2): DGGITQSPKYLFRKEGQNVTLSCEQNLNHDAMYWYRQDPGQGLRLIYYSQIVNDFQKGDIAEGYSVSREKKESFPLTVTSAQKNPTAFYLCASNAASGNTGELFFGEGSRLTVL.